The rows below give T cell receptor beta chains drawn from one sample of a study of molecular identifiers for immune sequencing clone quantification. Each CDR3 protein gets one entry after TCRdb re-called the PCR reads with MiXCR. Of under 800,000 distinct CDR3 sequences in the sample, about 25% were seen once. Sequencing was done on a sample of naive CD8+ T cells from blood, with Jurkat cell RNA spiked in. All receptors come from a human donor in good health. Some libraries in this study had Jurkat cell RNA spiked in. Both conserved end residues are part of each CDR3. Fields, in order: V gene, CDR3 length, clone size, D gene, J gene, CDR3 DNA, CDR3 protein. D genes are given only for firm matches. The listing skips clone size in some rows; elsewhere it reads once, few, many or a size class.

v_call: TRBV30
cdr3_length: 15
clone_size: few
d_call: .
j_call: TRBJ2-1
cdr3_nt: TGTGCCTGGAATCCGCCAAGGACTAAGTTCAATGAGCAGTTCTTC
cdr3_aa: CAWNPPRTKFNEQFF

v_call: TRBV6-2/TRBV6-3
cdr3_length: 12
clone_size: .
d_call: .
j_call: TRBJ2-7
cdr3_nt: TGTGCCAGCAGCGAGTGGGATCACGAGCAGTACTTC
cdr3_aa: CASSEWDHEQYF

v_call: TRBV30
cdr3_length: 14
clone_size: many
d_call: .
j_call: TRBJ1-1
cdr3_nt: TGTGCCTGGAGTGTACTGGCAGGGGACGCTGAAGCTTTCTTT
cdr3_aa: CAWSVLAGDAEAFF

v_call: TRBV9
cdr3_length: 14
clone_size: many
d_call: .
j_call: TRBJ2-2
cdr3_nt: TGTGCCAGCAGCGCCCTATCGAACACCGGGGAGCTGTTTTTT
cdr3_aa: CASSALSNTGELFF

v_call: TRBV4-3
cdr3_length: 14
clone_size: many
d_call: .
j_call: TRBJ1-1
cdr3_nt: TGCGCCAGCAGCCAAGGGTCTTCAGGCACTGAAGCTTTCTTT
cdr3_aa: CASSQGSSGTEAFF

v_call: TRBV29-1
cdr3_length: 13
clone_size: many
d_call: .
j_call: TRBJ1-1
cdr3_nt: TGCAGCGTTTTAACAGCAACGAACACTGAAGCTTTCTTT
cdr3_aa: CSVLTATNTEAFF

v_call: TRBV5-1
cdr3_length: 16
clone_size: .
d_call: TRBD1
j_call: TRBJ1-4
cdr3_nt: TGCGCCAGCAGCTTGGAAACCCAGGGGGCTTGGGAAAAACTGTTTTTT
cdr3_aa: CASSLETQGAWEKLFF

v_call: TRBV7-9
cdr3_length: 13
clone_size: many
d_call: TRBD1
j_call: TRBJ1-1
cdr3_nt: TGTGCCACTTCGACAGGGTTTGCCACTGAAGCTTTCTTT
cdr3_aa: CATSTGFATEAFF

v_call: TRBV21-1
cdr3_length: 15
clone_size: .
d_call: .
j_call: TRBJ2-2
cdr3_nt: TGTGCCAGCACCCTGCCAGGGGGAGGCGGCGGGGAGCTGTTTTTT
cdr3_aa: CASTLPGGGGGELFF

v_call: TRBV7-9
cdr3_length: 14
clone_size: .
d_call: .
j_call: TRBJ1-6
cdr3_nt: TGTGCCACCAGGGAGGGGTTTTATAATTCACCCCTCCACTTT
cdr3_aa: CATREGFYNSPLHF

v_call: TRBV7-2
cdr3_length: 14
clone_size: .
d_call: .
j_call: TRBJ2-5
cdr3_nt: TGTGCCAGCAGCTTAGTCGCGCGCCAAGAGACCCAGTACTTC
cdr3_aa: CASSLVARQETQYF

v_call: TRBV7-8
cdr3_length: 15
clone_size: many
d_call: .
j_call: TRBJ2-7
cdr3_nt: TGTGCCAGCAGCTTACCCGTCAGGTCGGCCTACGAGCAGTACTTC
cdr3_aa: CASSLPVRSAYEQYF

v_call: TRBV14
cdr3_length: 15
clone_size: many
d_call: .
j_call: TRBJ2-7
cdr3_nt: TGTGCCAGCAGCCAAGATTGGGCAGTCACCTACGAGCAGTACTTC
cdr3_aa: CASSQDWAVTYEQYF

v_call: TRBV5-4
cdr3_length: 12
clone_size: .
d_call: TRBD1
j_call: TRBJ1-1
cdr3_nt: TGTGCCAGCAGCTACAGGGGTGCTGAAGCTTTCTTT
cdr3_aa: CASSYRGAEAFF

v_call: TRBV4-3
cdr3_length: 21
clone_size: few
d_call: TRBD1
j_call: TRBJ2-2
cdr3_nt: TGCGCCAGCAGCCAAGAACTCATTCCTCCGGGACAGGGACTAAATACCGGGGAGCTGTTTTTT
cdr3_aa: CASSQELIPPGQGLNTGELFF

v_call: TRBV5-4
cdr3_length: 13
clone_size: few
d_call: .
j_call: TRBJ2-7
cdr3_nt: TGTGCCAGCAGCTCGAGCTGGATCAACGAGCAGTACTTC
cdr3_aa: CASSSSWINEQYF

v_call: TRBV2
cdr3_length: 16
clone_size: .
d_call: .
j_call: TRBJ2-7
cdr3_nt: TGTGCCAGCAGTGAAGCTCGGCGCCGGGGGGCTTACGAGCAGCACTTC
cdr3_aa: CASSEARRRGAYEQHF

v_call: TRBV7-8
cdr3_length: 15
clone_size: .
d_call: .
j_call: TRBJ2-7
cdr3_nt: TGTGCCAGCAGCTTAGGGGGGAAAGGCTCCTACGAGCAGTACTTC
cdr3_aa: CASSLGGKGSYEQYF

v_call: TRBV12-5
cdr3_length: 15
clone_size: .
d_call: TRBD1
j_call: TRBJ2-7
cdr3_nt: TGTGCTAGTGGTTTTACCAGGGGGCCGACCTACGAGCAGTGCTTC
cdr3_aa: CASGFTRGPTYEQCF

v_call: TRBV5-1
cdr3_length: 13
clone_size: many
d_call: .
j_call: TRBJ1-5
cdr3_nt: TGCGCCAGCAGCTTGGCCCCGATGGAGCCCCAGCATTTT
cdr3_aa: CASSLAPMEPQHF

v_call: TRBV27
cdr3_length: 16
clone_size: many
d_call: .
j_call: TRBJ2-3
cdr3_nt: TGTGCCAGCAGTTTAAGGGGACACCCAATCACAGATACGCAGTATTTT
cdr3_aa: CASSLRGHPITDTQYF

v_call: TRBV20-1
cdr3_length: 16
clone_size: few
d_call: .
j_call: TRBJ2-7
cdr3_nt: TGCAGTGCTAGAGATTCCTCCGGGACCAAAGCCTACGAGCAGTACTTC
cdr3_aa: CSARDSSGTKAYEQYF

v_call: TRBV4-3
cdr3_length: 15
clone_size: .
d_call: .
j_call: TRBJ2-7
cdr3_nt: TGCGCCAGCAGCCATGCGGACAGTAGCACCTACGAGCAGTACTTC
cdr3_aa: CASSHADSSTYEQYF

v_call: TRBV30
cdr3_length: 14
clone_size: many
d_call: TRBD2
j_call: TRBJ2-7
cdr3_nt: TGTGCCTGGAGTGTACTAGCGGGAGCCTACGAGCAGTACTTC
cdr3_aa: CAWSVLAGAYEQYF

v_call: TRBV6-2/TRBV6-3
cdr3_length: 13
clone_size: .
d_call: .
j_call: TRBJ2-7
cdr3_nt: TGTGCCAGCAGCTCCCAGTATGCCTACGAGCAGTACTTC
cdr3_aa: CASSSQYAYEQYF

v_call: TRBV27
cdr3_length: 15
clone_size: many
d_call: TRBD1
j_call: TRBJ1-1
cdr3_nt: TGTGCCAGCAGTTTATCATGGACAGGGAACACTGAAGCTTTCTTT
cdr3_aa: CASSLSWTGNTEAFF

v_call: TRBV28
cdr3_length: 16
clone_size: many
d_call: .
j_call: TRBJ2-1
cdr3_nt: TGTGCCAGCAGTCGCCGATCACGCGCCCTAGAAAATGAGCAGTTCTTC
cdr3_aa: CASSRRSRALENEQFF

v_call: TRBV2
cdr3_length: 15
clone_size: few
d_call: .
j_call: TRBJ1-5
cdr3_nt: TGTGCCAGCAGTGACCTGTGGGATAGCAATCAGCCCCAGCATTTT
cdr3_aa: CASSDLWDSNQPQHF

v_call: TRBV11-2
cdr3_length: 14
clone_size: many
d_call: .
j_call: TRBJ2-3
cdr3_nt: TGTGCCAGCAGCTTAGTCGGGACTCAAGATACGCAGTATTTT
cdr3_aa: CASSLVGTQDTQYF

v_call: TRBV11-2
cdr3_length: 15
clone_size: many
d_call: .
j_call: TRBJ2-3
cdr3_nt: TGTGCCAGCAGCTTAACAGGTCTGGACACAGATACGCAGTATTTT
cdr3_aa: CASSLTGLDTDTQYF

v_call: TRBV5-4
cdr3_length: 14
clone_size: many
d_call: TRBD2
j_call: TRBJ2-3
cdr3_nt: TGTGCCAGCAGCTTGGGGACTAGCGGGGGTACGCAGTATTTT
cdr3_aa: CASSLGTSGGTQYF

v_call: TRBV29-1
cdr3_length: 12
clone_size: many
d_call: .
j_call: TRBJ2-2
cdr3_nt: TGCAGCGTTGAAGATGACTCCGGGGAGCTGTTTTTT
cdr3_aa: CSVEDDSGELFF

v_call: TRBV13
cdr3_length: 19
clone_size: .
d_call: TRBD2
j_call: TRBJ2-3
cdr3_nt: TGTGCCAGCAGCTTAGGAGTGAGCGGGGGGGCCCAAGACTCAGATACGCAGTATTTT
cdr3_aa: CASSLGVSGGAQDSDTQYF

v_call: TRBV4-1
cdr3_length: 15
clone_size: .
d_call: .
j_call: TRBJ1-1
cdr3_nt: TGCGCCAGCAGCCAAGATAACGCAGTGAACACTGAAGCTTTCTTT
cdr3_aa: CASSQDNAVNTEAFF

v_call: TRBV4-2
cdr3_length: 16
clone_size: .
d_call: .
j_call: TRBJ1-6
cdr3_nt: TGTGTCAGCAGCCAAGAGGTGGGGGTCTTGAGTTCACCCCTCCACTTT
cdr3_aa: CVSSQEVGVLSSPLHF

v_call: TRBV9
cdr3_length: 13
clone_size: many
d_call: .
j_call: TRBJ2-7
cdr3_nt: TGTGCCAGCAGCGTCACACCGGACTACGAGCAGTACTTC
cdr3_aa: CASSVTPDYEQYF

v_call: TRBV6-5
cdr3_length: 12
clone_size: many
d_call: TRBD1
j_call: TRBJ2-7
cdr3_nt: TGTGCCAGTGGGGACAGGGGCTACGAGCAGTACTTC
cdr3_aa: CASGDRGYEQYF

v_call: TRBV11-2
cdr3_length: 16
clone_size: few
d_call: .
j_call: TRBJ2-7
cdr3_nt: TGTGCCAGCAGCTTAGAGTTTCGCTCCGATTCCTACGAGCAGTACTTC
cdr3_aa: CASSLEFRSDSYEQYF

v_call: TRBV12-3/TRBV12-4
cdr3_length: 12
clone_size: many
d_call: .
j_call: TRBJ2-1
cdr3_nt: TGTGCCAGCAGCCCAGGGTTCAATGAGCAGTTCTTC
cdr3_aa: CASSPGFNEQFF

v_call: TRBV12-3/TRBV12-4
cdr3_length: 13
clone_size: .
d_call: .
j_call: TRBJ1-2
cdr3_nt: TGTGCCAGCAGTTTGGGCAGTTGGTATGGCTACACCTTC
cdr3_aa: CASSLGSWYGYTF

v_call: TRBV11-3
cdr3_length: 14
clone_size: .
d_call: TRBD1
j_call: TRBJ2-1
cdr3_nt: TGTGCCAGCAGCCCCTACGACAGGGGAGGAGAGCAGTTCTTC
cdr3_aa: CASSPYDRGGEQFF

v_call: TRBV5-6
cdr3_length: 14
clone_size: few
d_call: TRBD2
j_call: TRBJ2-7
cdr3_nt: TGTGCCAGCAGCTGGGGGGGACTAGATTACGAGCAGTACTTC
cdr3_aa: CASSWGGLDYEQYF

v_call: TRBV12-3/TRBV12-4
cdr3_length: 11
clone_size: .
d_call: TRBD1
j_call: TRBJ1-1
cdr3_nt: TGTGTCACAACGACAGGGATGGGGGCTTTCTTT
cdr3_aa: CVTTTGMGAFF

v_call: TRBV6-5
cdr3_length: 12
clone_size: many
d_call: .
j_call: TRBJ1-1
cdr3_nt: TGTGCCACCCTGACAGGCAACGCTGAAGCTTTCTTT
cdr3_aa: CATLTGNAEAFF

v_call: TRBV20-1
cdr3_length: 14
clone_size: few
d_call: .
j_call: TRBJ2-7
cdr3_nt: TGCAGTGTCTGGAGTCAGGCCATGGGCTACGAGCAGTACTTC
cdr3_aa: CSVWSQAMGYEQYF

v_call: TRBV20-1
cdr3_length: 15
clone_size: .
d_call: .
j_call: TRBJ2-2
cdr3_nt: TGCAGTGCTAGAGACAGAACCACGAACACCGGGGAGCTGTTTTTT
cdr3_aa: CSARDRTTNTGELFF

v_call: TRBV11-2
cdr3_length: 15
clone_size: .
d_call: TRBD2
j_call: TRBJ2-1
cdr3_nt: TGTGCCAGCAGCTACTTCCAAGCGGGAGTCAATGAGCAGTTCTTC
cdr3_aa: CASSYFQAGVNEQFF

v_call: TRBV9
cdr3_length: 14
clone_size: .
d_call: .
j_call: TRBJ2-7
cdr3_nt: TGTGCCAGCAGCGTAGGTAAAGGGGGAGTCGAGCAGTACTTC
cdr3_aa: CASSVGKGGVEQYF

v_call: TRBV20-1
cdr3_length: 15
clone_size: few
d_call: TRBD1
j_call: TRBJ2-7
cdr3_nt: TGCAGTGCTCCCCCCCCGGACAGGGTTTGGGGCGAGCAGTACTTC
cdr3_aa: CSAPPPDRVWGEQYF